Many counts were recorded for the clone carrying this TCR beta chain. Its cognate antigen is unknown. The entry originates in a study of neurological immune-mediated disorders. General observations from the study: Falling below healthy controls, multiple sclerosis showed the least TCR clonal expansion, while HTLV-1-associated myelopathy showed the most.

This CDR3 is 13 amino acids long. V was cut by 7 bases and J by 2 bases, with 9 bases left in between. Template-switch 5'RACE cDNA synthesis added a 10-nucleotide unique molecular identifier. TCRdb re-called the 5' RACE reads with MiXCR, one entry per CDR3 protein. The top ten clones hold about 4.1% of a sample with about 44,000 distinct CDR3 sequences, about a fifth of them seen once. The time point denotes: technical triplicate 3. Unsorted libraries were derived from 2 million PBMCs stored at -80 C. The material sequenced was PBMCs. The chain couples TRBV12-3 or TRBV12-4 to TRBJ1-5; D is unresolved. The receptor's source is a man aged 60 to 69 with HTLV-1-associated myelopathy (HAM/TSP). CDR3 in amino acids: CASTFGGNQPQHF. CDR3 coding DNA: TGTGCCAGCACCTTCGGGGGCAATCAGCCCCAGCATTTT.